The clone carrying this TCR beta chain came up a few times. What it recognizes is unknown. This specimen belongs to a study of T cell repertoires in cytomegalovirus infection. At the level of the study: TCR beta signatures that were public indicated CMV infection and matching HLA type.

One entry per CDR3 protein results from TCRdb running MiXCR on the reads. The table records approximately 910,000 distinct CDR3 sequences, 30% to 40% of them present only once. Findings of the study overall: Summed public TCR beta family frequency identified CMV carriers bearing the relevant HLA.

The clonotype comes from a human donor in good health (CMV status not recorded). Some clones in this sample may be carry-over from other donors' samples. The sequences come from cultured CD8+ T cells from PBMCs, collected from culture after CMV antigen stimulation.

CDR3 residues: CAISETGGETQYF. Here the CDR3 DNA reads TGTGCCATCAGTGAGACGGGGGGAGAGACCCAGTACTTC. This rearrangement joins TRBV10-3 to TRBJ2-5; 7 bases match TRBD2. The CDR3 contains 13 residues. Trimming cost V 2 bases and J 4 bases; bases outside gene matches: 1. Per the germline V gene, CDR1 is ENHRY and CDR2 is SYGVKD.